Given below is one T cell receptor beta chain in context. TCRdb's table, derived via immunoSEQ multiplex PCR, lists solely in-frame clones and lacks some. Of 250,000 or so clones listed, around 90% are singletons. These data originate in a study of blood T cell repertoires in COVID-19. At the level of the study: Samples representing acute and convalescent COVID-19 were sourced from the United States, Italy and Spain. Sample material is recorded as cDNA or gDNA derived from T cells, B-cell-depleted T cells, or PBMCs.

Germline assignment: CDR1 LNHDA and CDR2 SQIVND (reference sequence). Trimming took off 7 bases at V and 3 bases at J, with 22 bases between the two ends. The CDR3 length is 17 residues. The clonotype originates from a woman aged 25 to 39 with acute COVID-19. Specimen: PBMCs or T cells enriched from blood (not recorded which). V is TRBV19 and J is TRBJ1-5, with D maybe TRBD1 (6 bases). CDR3 protein: CASTQGRDMTYNQPQHF. CDR3 coding DNA: TGTGCCAGTACCCAGGGACGGGACATGACCTACAATCAGCCCCAGCATTTT.